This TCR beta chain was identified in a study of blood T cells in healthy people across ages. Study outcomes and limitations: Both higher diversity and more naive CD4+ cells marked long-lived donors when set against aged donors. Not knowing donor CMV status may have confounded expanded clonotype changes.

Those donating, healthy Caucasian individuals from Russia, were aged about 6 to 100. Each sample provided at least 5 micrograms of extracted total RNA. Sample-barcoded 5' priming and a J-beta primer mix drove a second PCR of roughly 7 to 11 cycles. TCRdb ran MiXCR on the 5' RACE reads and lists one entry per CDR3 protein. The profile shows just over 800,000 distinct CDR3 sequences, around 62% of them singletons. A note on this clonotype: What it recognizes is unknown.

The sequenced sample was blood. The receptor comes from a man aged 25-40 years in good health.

CDR3 sequence: CASRPRTGKKDTQYF. The DNA of the CDR3 is TGTGCCAGCAGACCCCGGACAGGGAAAAAAGATACGCAGTATTTT. This chain uses TRBV11-1 with TRBJ2-3; 8 bases map to TRBD1. Germline V gene data show CDR1 as SGHAT and CDR2 as FQDESV (reference sequence). Trimming at V came to 6 bases and at J to 5 bases, leaving 10 bases not matched to a gene. There are 15 residues in the CDR3. Together with reference TRBV11-1 and TRBJ2-3, the CDR3 gives the full variable domain: EAEVAQSPRYKITEKSQAVAFWCDPISGHATLYWYRQILGQGPELLVQFQDESVVDDSQLPKDRFSAERLKGVDSTLKIQPAELGDSAMYLCASRPRTGKKDTQYFGPGTRLTVL.